Below, 17 T cell receptor beta chains from the same sample are listed, as sequenced in a study of cytomegalovirus exposure and HLA in healthy donors. This table comes from immunoSEQ multiplex PCR, and its TCRdb copy is limited to in-frame clones, with some not included. The sample holds 90,000 to 150,000 clones, about 85% seen once. Sequenced: PBMCs. The source of these receptors is a woman under 40 in good health and CMV-seronegative.

The V and J genes are TRBV30 and TRBJ1-1; 7 nucleotides align to TRBD1. Germline V CDR1 and CDR2: GTSNPN, SVGIG (reference sequence). The CDR3 has 12 residues. V was pared by 4 bases and J by 3 bases, with 2 bases of the junction left unmatched. CDR3 in amino acids: CAWNRGHTEAFF. CDR3 DNA sequence: TGTGCCTGGAACAGGGGCCACACTGAAGCTTTCTTT.

The genes are TRBV29-1 and TRBJ1-2; TRBD1 is a possible D gene (6 bases). Per the germline V gene, CDR1 is SQVTM and CDR2 is ANQGSEA. The CDR3 runs to 14 residues. V was shortened by 1 base and J by 2 bases, with 11 bases between the two germline ends. The CDR3 region has the DNA TGCAGCGTTGAAGGCCGGGGGGCGAACTATGGCTACACCTTC. This codes for CSVEGRGANYGYTF. Supplemented by reference TRBV29-1 and TRBJ1-2, the full variable domain reads SAVISQKPSRDICQRGTSLTIQCQVDSQVTMMFWYRQQPGQSLTLIATANQGSEATYESGFVIDKFPISRPNLTFSTLTVSNMSPEDSSIYLCSVEGRGANYGYTFGSGTRLTVV.

As for this clone: The junction departs from germline at one end; a sequencing error may be responsible. The chain recombines TRBV7-9 with TRBJ1-2; 7 bases match TRBD1. Germline assignment: CDR1 SEHNR and CDR2 FQNEAQ (reference sequence). The CDR3 contains 14 residues. The CDR3 here is CASSSTPVGQANHF. The CDR3 DNA reads TGTGCCAGCAGCTCAACCCCGGTCGGACAGGCGAACCACTTC.

This clone was observed a handful of times. The chain couples TRBV11-2 to TRBJ1-6; TRBD1 is a possible D gene (6 bases). Germline V lookup: CDR1 SGHAT, CDR2 FQNNGV. The CDR3 runs 14 residues. The V end lost 3 bases, the J end lost 9 bases, and 12 bases lay between the germline ends. This CDR3 is CASSLWGQGSPLHF. CDR3 sequence (DNA): TGTGCCAGCAGCTTGTGGGGGCAGGGTTCACCCCTCCACTTT. The entire variable domain, with the rest obtained from reference TRBV11-2 and TRBJ1-6, is as follows: EAGVAQSPRYKIIEKRQSVAFWCNPISGHATLYWYQQILGQGPKLLIQFQNNGVVDDSQLPKDRFSAERLKGVDSTLKIQPAKLEDSAVYLCASSLWGQGSPLHFGNGTRLTVT.

V and J are TRBV7-2 and TRBJ1-1, with TRBD1 matching over 10 bases. After removal of 5 bases from V and 3 bases from J, the junction contained 6 bases not matched to a gene. CDR1 is SGHTA, CDR2 FQGNSA, per germline. This CDR3 is built from 15 residues. The CDR3 DNA sequence: TGTGCCAGCAGCCTTTTGGGACAGGGGCACACTGAAGCTTTCTTT. Translating gives CASSLLGQGHTEAFF.

This clone occurred once. The rearrangement uses TRBV29-1 and TRBJ2-5, with TRBD1 as a possible D gene (6 bases). V was cut by 7 bases and J by 5 bases, with 14 bases left in between. In germline, CDR1 is SQVTM, CDR2 ANQGSEA. The CDR3 runs to 12 residues. CDR3 bases: TGCAGCGCCACAGGGACGGGGGAGACCCAGTACTTC. This sequence encodes CSATGTGETQYF. Combining the CDR3 with reference TRBV29-1 and TRBJ2-5 gives the whole variable domain SAVISQKPSRDICQRGTSLTIQCQVDSQVTMMFWYRQQPGQSLTLIATANQGSEATYESGFVIDKFPISRPNLTFSTLTVSNMSPEDSSIYLCSATGTGETQYFGPGTRLLVL.

This sequence joins TRBV2 and TRBJ2-3, with TRBD2 identical over 7 bases. The CDR3 is 16 amino acids. J was trimmed by 0 bases and V by 4 bases; bases with no gene match: 7. From germline, CDR1 is SNHLY and CDR2 FYNNEI. CDR3 in DNA: TGTGCCAGCAGTGTGGATCCAGCGGGGAGCACAGATACGCAGTATTTT. The encoded protein is CASSVDPAGSTDTQYF.

The chain recombines TRBV4-2 with TRBJ1-2, with TRBD1 as a possible D gene (6 bases). V lost 0 bases, J lost 8 bases, and 16 bases lay in between. Germline CDR1 reads LGHNA; CDR2 reads YNFKEQ. This CDR3 comprises 15 residues. The DNA of the CDR3 is TGTGCCAGCAGCCAAGAGGACAGCTTCGGGGCGGGCTACACCTTC. It is translated as CASSQEDSFGAGYTF.

This clone was seen just once. As DNA, the CDR3 is TGTGCCAGCAGCTTAGCCCTTGGCCCGGGGACACTTGACACCGGGGAGCTGTTTTTT. Its protein product is CASSLALGPGTLDTGELFF. The chain links TRBV7-6 to TRBJ2-2; a possible D gene is TRBD1 (6 bases). Germline CDR1 and CDR2: SGHVS and FNYEAQ. The CDR3 totals 19 residues. V lost 0 bases and J lost 3, with 20 bases in between. The entire variable domain, with the rest obtained from reference TRBV7-6 and TRBJ2-2, is as follows: GAGVSQSPRYKVTKRGQDVALRCDPISGHVSLYWYRQALGQGPEFLTYFNYEAQQDKSGLPNDRFSAERPEGSISTLTIQRTEQRDSAMYRCASSLALGPGTLDTGELFFGEGSRLTVL.

The chain links TRBV2 to TRBJ2-5; no clear D gene. The CDR3 runs 11 residues. The V end lost 8 bases, the J end lost 5 bases, and 9 bases lay between the germline ends. CDR1 and CDR2 (germline): SNHLY, FYNNEI. CDR3 sequence reads: CASLIGETQYF. DNA of the CDR3: TGTGCCAGCCTCATCGGGGAGACCCAGTACTTC.

This clone is termed medium-sized (0.01 to 0.1%). The chain joins TRBV7-2 to TRBJ1-3; 9 nucleotides align to TRBD1. The CDR3 has 15 amino acids. J was trimmed by 4 bases and V by 1 base; bases with no gene match: 2. CDR1 SGHTA and CDR2 FQGNSA come from the germline V gene. The CDR3 DNA follows: TGTGCCAGCAGCTTAGTTACAGGGGGCGGAAACACCATATATTTT. This gives the protein CASSLVTGGGNTIYF.

This chain links TRBV5-1 with TRBJ2-7; D is unresolved. This CDR3 spans 12 amino acids. Germline-derived CDR1 and CDR2 are SGHRS and YFSETQ. V lost 0 bases, J lost 4 bases, and 5 bases lay in between. The CDR3 DNA follows: TGCGCCAGCAGCTTGGGGCTTTACGAGCAGTACTTC. Protein product: CASSLGLYEQYF.

The chain couples TRBV5-1 to TRBJ2-3; 8 bases match TRBD2. The CDR3 has 17 residues. Germline V gives CDR1 SGHRS, CDR2 YFSETQ. V dropped 0 bases and J dropped 4; count of bases not matched to a gene: 10. The CDR3 is CASSLAVSTSGADTQYF. Here the CDR3 DNA reads TGCGCCAGCAGCTTGGCCGTATCTACTAGCGGAGCAGATACGCAGTATTTT.

J is TRBJ1-4 and V is TRBV7-9; 7 bases are a match to TRBD1. Germline V lookup: CDR1 SEHNR, CDR2 FQNEAQ (reference sequence). This CDR3 is built from 16 residues. The trim removed 4 bases at V and 7 bases at J, leaving 12 bases unmatched. The CDR3 nucleotides are TGTGCCAGCAGCTCAGGAACCGGGACAGAGGGTGAAAAACTGTTTTTT. Its translation: CASSSGTGTEGEKLFF. The full variable domain, with the rest looked up from reference TRBV7-9 and TRBJ1-4, is DTGVSQNPRHKITKRGQNVTFRCDPISEHNRLYWYRQTLGQGPEFLTYFQNEAQLEKSRLLSDRFSAERPKGSFSTLEIQRTEQGDSAMYLCASSSGTGTEGEKLFFGSGTQLSVL.

This clone was picked up a small number of times. CDR3 protein: CAISPGQYSNQPQHF. Written as DNA, the CDR3 is TGTGCCATCAGCCCCGGACAGTATAGCAATCAGCCCCAGCATTTT. The chain uses TRBV10-3 and TRBJ1-5, with D perhaps TRBD1 (6 bases). The length of the CDR3 is 15 residues. Trimming shortened V by 6 bases and J by 0 bases, and 12 bases separated the two germline ends. Germline values: CDR1 ENHRY, CDR2 SYGVKD.

The V and J genes are TRBV9 and TRBJ1-5; weak D call: TRBD1 (5 bases). V was pared by 4 bases and J by 4 bases, with 12 bases between. Germline V gene lookup returns CDR1 SGDLS and CDR2 YYNGEE. The CDR3 extends over 14 amino acids. The DNA of the CDR3 is TGTGCCAGCAGCCCCGGACACTTTAATCAGCCCCAGCATTTT. It is translated as CASSPGHFNQPQHF.

This clone has just a few counts. This sequence joins TRBV4-1 and TRBJ2-7; 7 nucleotides agree with TRBD2. J lost 3 bases, V lost 4 bases, and 3 bases had no gene match. The CDR3 contains 13 residues. Germline V CDR1 and CDR2: MGHRA, YSYEKL. In DNA form, the CDR3 reads TGCGCCAGCAGCCCCAGGGAGGGCTACGAGCAGTACTTC. Protein product: CASSPREGYEQYF.